These 19 T cell receptor beta chains came from one sample sequenced in a study of blood T cell repertoires in COVID-19. The protocol was immunoSEQ multiplex PCR, while the TCRdb copy is restricted to in-frame clones and leaves out a portion. The data hold 200,000 to 250,000 clones, with 70% to 90% observed a single time. The sample was peripheral blood. These receptors all stem from a man aged 55 to 70 with acute or convalescent COVID-19.

This chain connects TRBV10-1 to TRBJ1-5, with D possibly being TRBD1 (6 bases). Germline V gene sequence: CDR1 WNHNN, CDR2 SYGVQD (reference sequence). The CDR3 is made up of 17 amino acids. Trimming left V 7 bases short and J 6 bases short, with 25 bases between. DNA for the CDR3: TGCGCCAGCACCCTTGATTCAGGGGCTCCTCCAGGTCAGCCCCAGCATTTT. It translates to CASTLDSGAPPGQPQHF.

The J gene is TRBJ2-1, the V gene TRBV6-6, with 10 bases fitting TRBD2. Germline CDR1 MNHNY, CDR2 SVGAGI (reference sequence). The V segment lost 6 bases and the J segment 6 bases; nucleotides outside the gene matches: 8. There are 15 residues in the CDR3. This chain's CDR3 is CASRILAGALNEQFF. The CDR3 DNA is TGTGCCAGCAGAATCCTAGCGGGAGCGCTCAATGAGCAGTTCTTC.

V is TRBV5-4 and J is TRBJ2-1, with D possibly matching TRBD2 (5 bases). V was clipped by 3 bases and J by 0 bases, with 13 bases between them. The CDR3 sequence is 16 residues long. Per germline, CDR1 SGHNT and CDR2 YYREEE (reference sequence). The CDR3 loop is CASSSNSGSSYNEQFF. As DNA, the CDR3 is TGTGCCAGCAGCTCGAACAGCGGAAGCTCCTACAATGAGCAGTTCTTC. Full variable domain (missing parts from reference TRBV5-4 and TRBJ2-1): ETGVTQSPTHLIKTRGQQVTLRCSSQSGHNTVSWYQQALGQGPQFIFQYYREEENGRGNFPPRFSGLQFPNYSSELNVNALELDDSALYLCASSSNSGSSYNEQFFGPGTRLTVL.

A remark on this clone: Mismatch with germline at one junction end may stem from a read error. The genes are TRBV7-7 and TRBJ2-5; 12 bases map to TRBD1. The CDR3 loop spans 15 amino acids. Germline values: CDR1 SSHAT, CDR2 FNYEAQ (reference sequence). CDR3 loop: CASSGDRGLPETQYF. The DNA for the CDR3 is TGTGCTAGCAGCGGGGACAGGGGGCTCCCAGAGACCCAGTACTTC.

V gene TRBV7-3 combines with J gene TRBJ2-2, with 14 positions matching TRBD2. J gave up 6 bases and V 4 bases, and 1 base lay outside the gene matches. The CDR3 is 15 amino acids. The V gene's germline CDR1 is SGHTA and CDR2 FQGTGA. CDR3: CASSSTSGRAGELFF. As DNA, the CDR3 is TGTGCCAGCAGCTCGACTAGCGGGAGGGCCGGGGAGCTGTTTTTT.

This clone has a single count. J is TRBJ1-4 and V is TRBV2, with TRBD1 matching over 7 bases. CDR1 is SNHLY, CDR2 FYNNEI, per germline. This CDR3 has 14 amino acids. V dropped 6 bases and J dropped 0; count of bases not matched to a gene: 1. The CDR3 protein is CASRQGATNEKLFF. The CDR3 coding sequence is TGTGCCAGCAGGCAGGGGGCAACTAATGAAAAACTGTTTTTT. Full variable domain (remainder filled in from reference TRBV2 and TRBJ1-4): EPEVTQTPSHQVTQMGQEVILRCVPISNHLYFYWYRQILGQKVEFLVSFYNNEISEKSEIFDDQFSVERPDGSNFTLKIRSTKLEDSAMYFCASRQGATNEKLFFGSGTQLSVL.

The chain has TRBV7-2 and TRBJ1-6, with D possibly TRBD1 on 5 matching bases. V lost 4 bases and J lost 5, with 24 bases in between. The CDR3 sequence is 19 residues long. Germline V CDR1 and CDR2: SGHTA, FQGNSA. The DNA for the CDR3 is TGTGCCAGCAGCTCGATGCGGGGCCTTACATCAGTCAATAATTCACCCCTCCACTTT. Translating it yields CASSSMRGLTSVNNSPLHF.

V gene TRBV28 combines with J gene TRBJ2-1; 12 bases match TRBD2. The CDR3 totals 16 residues. V dropped 5 bases and J dropped 0; count of bases not matched to a gene: 2. Germline V gives CDR1 MDHEN, CDR2 SYDVKM. In DNA, the CDR3 is TGTGCCAGCAGTCTAGCGGGAGGGCCCTCCTACAATGAGCAGTTCTTC. Translated: CASSLAGGPSYNEQFF.

This rearrangement joins TRBV10-3 to TRBJ2-3; 7 bases map to TRBD1. V was pared by 0 bases and J by 3 bases, with 0 bases of the junction left unmatched. This CDR3 is 14 amino acids long. CDR1 and CDR2 from the germline V gene are ENHRY and SYGVKD. CDR3 sequence: CAISESTGTDTQYF. As DNA, the CDR3 is TGTGCCATCAGTGAGTCGACAGGGACAGATACGCAGTATTTT.

This clone was observed a few times. The chain uses TRBV2 and TRBJ2-3; possibly TRBD2 for D (5 bases). This CDR3 comprises 13 residues. Trimming stripped 7 bases from V and 2 bases from J, with 10 bases between. Germline CDR1 reads SNHLY; CDR2 reads FYNNEI. CDR3 sequence reads: CASTTGYTDTQYF. The CDR3 region has the DNA TGTGCCAGCACTACGGGGTACACAGATACGCAGTATTTT.

The chain couples TRBV18 to TRBJ1-3; D is uncertain. The V gene's germline CDR1 is KGHSH and CDR2 LQKENI. The CDR3 loop spans 16 amino acids. Trimming stripped 5 bases from V and 0 bases from J, with 14 bases between. CDR3 loop: CASSARAGYSGNTIYF. CDR3 bases: TGTGCCAGCTCAGCCAGAGCGGGGTACTCTGGAAACACCATATATTTT.

The DNA of the CDR3 is TGTGCCAGTACCCGGACAGGGGGCAATGAGCAGTTCTTC. Translated, it gives CASTRTGGNEQFF. The rearrangement links TRBV5-8 to TRBJ2-1, with 10 bases aligning to TRBD1. Germline V lookup: CDR1 SGHTS, CDR2 YDEGEE. CDR3 length: 13 amino acids. V gave up 8 bases and J gave up 6 bases; unmatched junction bases: 5.

The chain recombines TRBV28 with TRBJ1-2, with unresolved D. The V end was cut by 4 bases, the J end by 6 bases, with 18 bases between. The CDR3 totals 15 residues. Per germline, CDR1 MDHEN and CDR2 SYDVKM. The DNA of the CDR3 is TGTGCCAGCAGTTCAACCTCACAGCCGTTCGATGGCTACACCTTC. This gives the protein CASSSTSQPFDGYTF.

The chain recombines TRBV7-3 with TRBJ2-7; 10 nucleotides align to TRBD1. There are 14 residues in the CDR3. The junction had 5 bases not matched to a gene; V was cut back by 5 bases and J by 4 bases. The V gene's germline CDR1 is SGHTA and CDR2 FQGTGA. For the CDR3, the DNA is TGTGCCAGCAGCGGGCGGACAGGGGGATACGAGCAGTACTTC. Translating it yields CASSGRTGGYEQYF.

V is TRBV7-9 and J is TRBJ1-5, with D uncertain. CDR3 size: 14 residues. Trimming cost V 2 bases and J 7 bases, with 12 bases left between them. The germline V gene encodes CDR1 SEHNR and CDR2 FQNEAQ (reference sequence). CDR3 in amino acids: CASSLPEDGQPQHF. In nucleotides, the CDR3 is TGTGCCAGCAGCTTACCGGAGGACGGCCAGCCCCAGCATTTT.

V is TRBV27 and J is TRBJ2-1; 8 positions match TRBD2. The V segment lost 5 bases and the J segment 9 bases; nucleotides outside the gene matches: 9. Per the germline V gene, CDR1 is MNHEY and CDR2 is SMNVEV (reference sequence). There are 14 residues in the CDR3. The CDR3 bases are TGTGCCAGCAGTCTGAAGCGGGAGCGTGGTGAGCAGTTCTTC. It translates to CASSLKRERGEQFF.

This chain links TRBV18 with TRBJ2-7; the D is unclear. CDR1 KGHSH and CDR2 LQKENI come from the germline V gene. V lost 0 bases and J 0 bases, leaving 9 bases between the germline ends. The CDR3 has 15 amino acids. Written as DNA, the CDR3 is TGTGCCAGCTCACCACCAGCTGACACCTCCTACGAGCAGTACTTC. Residues: CASSPPADTSYEQYF.

The gene calls are TRBV6-5 and TRBJ1-2; the D gene is possibly TRBD1 (6 bases). This CDR3 region has 15 residues. In germline, CDR1 is MNHEY, CDR2 SVGAGI. Trimming left V 7 bases short and J 2 bases short, with 17 bases between. The CDR3 loop reads CASTPKWTANYGYTF. As DNA, the CDR3 is TGTGCCAGCACCCCGAAATGGACAGCAAACTATGGCTACACCTTC.

This chain connects TRBV6-6 to TRBJ2-1; D is possibly TRBD2 (6 bases). The CDR3 has 14 residues. Trimming left V 0 bases short and J 9 bases short, with 12 bases between. Germline V lookup: CDR1 MNHNY, CDR2 SVGAGI (reference sequence). CDR3 in amino acids: CASSYSRGGGEQFF. CDR3 DNA sequence: TGTGCCAGCAGTTACTCGAGGGGAGGCGGTGAGCAGTTCTTC.